This TCR beta chain was captured by sequencing in a study of T-cell memory formation after mild COVID-19. Comment on this clonotype: Its antigen is not identified.

TCRdb processed the 5' RACE reads anew with MiXCR; each CDR3 protein has one entry. The profile shows 350,000 or so distinct CDR3 sequences, more than 20% of them singletons. CDR1 and CDR2 (germline): MNHEY, SVGEGT. The V end was cut by 5 bases, the J end by 7 bases, with 15 bases between. The CDR3 totals 15 residues. Findings of the study overall: There was a balanced CD4/CD8 profile in clones contracting day 15 to 85, and later expanders leaned CD4+.

This TCR derives from an adult woman who had mild COVID-19 (a few samples of this study predate the infection). Cell type and time point are not known. The material sequenced was PBMCs or a T cell subset sorted from them (not recorded which). The gene calls are TRBV6-2 or TRBV6-3 and TRBJ1-6; perhaps TRBD1 as D (5 bases). DNA of the CDR3: TGTGCCAGCAGTCCTCCGTGGGGGAGGAATTCACCCCTCCACTTT. Residues: CASSPPWGRNSPLHF.